This T cell receptor (beta chain) appears in the sequencing data of a study of shared clonotypes between healthy human individuals. Study-level results: Incompleteness in sorted-subset sequencing, despite large depth, was shown by rarefaction. Relative to their counterparts shared across all four donors, non-shared clonotypes exhibited diminished generation probabilities.

Data came from immunoSEQ multiplex PCR; TCRdb stores just in-frame clones and leaves some out. The sample holds just over 2,000,000 clones, roughly 94% seen once. Remarks on this clone: Its antigen is unidentified.

Recent acute infections and vaccinations were absent in the healthy HIV-negative adult donors. Sequenced input: naive CD4+ T cells sorted from blood. The subset is: CD45RA+ positively selected. This receptor was obtained from a man aged 18 to 35 in good health.

The CDR3 sequence: CASSESPQGRGEQYF. The CDR3 nucleotides are TGCGCCAGCAGTGAGTCACCACAGGGAAGAGGCGAGCAGTACTTC. The rearrangement links TRBV10-1 to TRBJ2-7, with D maybe TRBD1 (6 bases). V lost 0 bases and J 6 bases, leaving 15 bases between the germline ends. The CDR3 runs to 15 residues. Germline loops: CDR1 WNHNN, CDR2 SYGVQD (reference sequence).